This T cell receptor beta chain was identified during a study of blood T cell repertoires in COVID-19. Trimming cost V 0 bases and J 0 bases; bases outside gene matches: 4. The CDR3 length is 19 residues. Germline V lookup: CDR1 SGHRS, CDR2 YFSETQ. Sequenced by immunoSEQ multiplex PCR; TCRdb stores in-frame clones only, minus some. The sample consists of over 400,000 clones, around nine tenths of them appearing once. Sequences were obtained from PBMCs or T cells enriched from blood (not recorded which). The chain joins TRBV5-1 to TRBJ2-2; 14 bases align to TRBD2. The TCR comes from a woman aged 60-75 years who had recovered from COVID-19. CDR3 DNA: TGCGCCAGCAGCTTGGTAGGACTAGCGGGGGGCCCGAACACCGGGGAGCTGTTTTTT. Its protein product is CASSLVGLAGGPNTGELFF.